Presented here are 31 T cell receptor beta chains from one specimen sequenced in a study of blood T cell repertoires in COVID-19. Produced via immunoSEQ multiplex PCR; TCRdb's table is partial and in-frame only. This table has roughly 140,000 clones, 85% to 90% appearing once. Sequenced input: peripheral blood. These TCRs come from a woman aged 40 to 55 with acute or convalescent COVID-19.

The rearrangement links TRBV14 to TRBJ2-3; the match to TRBD2 covers 10 bases. The CDR3 length is 15 residues. In germline, CDR1 is SGHDN, CDR2 FVKESK. J gave up 9 bases and V 4 bases, and 10 bases lay outside the gene matches. This chain's CDR3 is CASSPTEREGRTQYF. CDR3 in DNA: TGTGCCAGCAGCCCCACCGAGCGGGAGGGCCGAACGCAGTATTTT.

J is TRBJ1-2 and V is TRBV4-1; maybe TRBD1 (5 bases). Germline V CDR1 and CDR2: MGHRA, YSYEKL. The V end was cut by 2 bases, the J end by 4 bases, with 14 bases between. The CDR3 is 15 residues long. The chain's CDR3 is CASSQTAGGSYGYTF. DNA for the CDR3: TGCGCCAGCAGCCAAACAGCGGGGGGAAGCTATGGCTACACCTTC.

The chain carries TRBV28 and TRBJ2-7; no reliable D call. V dropped 2 bases and J dropped 6 bases, with 14 bases sitting between them. This CDR3 has 14 amino acids. The germline gives CDR1 MDHEN, CDR2 SYDVKM. The CDR3 region is CASSLLSQVSEQYF. The DNA of the CDR3 is TGTGCCAGCAGTTTACTGTCCCAGGTCAGCGAGCAGTACTTC.

The V and J genes are TRBV11-1 and TRBJ1-4, with D perhaps TRBD1 (5 bases). CDR1 and CDR2 (germline): SGHAT, FQDESV (reference sequence). The CDR3 extends over 13 amino acids. Between the trimmed V and J ends, which lost 0 bases and 8 bases, there was a span of 7 bases. The CDR3 DNA follows: TGTGCCAGCAGCTTAGCGACAGACGAAAAACTGTTTTTT. Translated: CASSLATDEKLFF.

This rearrangement joins TRBV28 to TRBJ2-1; D not certain. The CDR3 contains 10 residues. The germline gives CDR1 MDHEN, CDR2 SYDVKM. The CDR3 protein is CATSYNEQFF. The CDR3 bases are TGTGCAACATCCTACAATGAGCAGTTCTTC.

The V call is TRBV2, the J call TRBJ2-3; 10 bases line up with TRBD2. Losses at the gene ends were 6 bases for V and 5 bases for J; bases not matched to a gene: 5. The CDR3 loop spans 14 amino acids. The germline V gene encodes CDR1 SNHLY and CDR2 FYNNEI. This CDR3 reads CASRLAGPQDTQYF. Written as DNA, the CDR3 is TGTGCCAGCAGACTAGCGGGACCACAAGATACGCAGTATTTT.

The rearrangement uses TRBV7-3 and TRBJ2-1; D is uncertain. Looked up from germline, CDR1 is SGHTA and CDR2 is FQGTGA. V was pared by 0 bases and J by 5 bases, with 11 bases between. This CDR3 contains 15 residues. The chain's CDR3 is CASSLTPWAHNEQFF. CDR3 DNA sequence: TGTGCCAGCAGCTTAACCCCGTGGGCCCACAATGAGCAGTTCTTC. Based on the CDR3 plus reference TRBV7-3 and TRBJ2-1, the full variable domain is GAGVSQTPSNKVTEKGKYVELRCDPISGHTALYWYRQSLGQGPEFLIYFQGTGAADDSGLPNDRFFAVRPEGSVSTLKIQRTERGDSAVYLCASSLTPWAHNEQFFGPGTRLTVL.

This clone was recorded a few times. In DNA, the CDR3 is TGTGCCAGCAGCTTAGCGACATGGTACTATGGCTACACCTTC. As protein: CASSLATWYYGYTF. The chain joins TRBV7-9 to TRBJ1-2; D remains unclear. The CDR3 loop spans 14 amino acids. With 0 bases removed from V and 3 bases from J, the gap between germline ends came to 8 bases. Looked up from germline, CDR1 is SEHNR and CDR2 is FQNEAQ (reference sequence).

The V gene is TRBV4-2, the J gene TRBJ2-7, with 8 bases lining up with TRBD1. This CDR3 region has 17 residues. V lost 1 base and J lost 4; bases outside the gene matches: 12. CDR1 and CDR2 (germline): LGHNA, YNFKEQ. For the CDR3, the DNA is TGTGCCAGCAGCCAAGGACAGGGGACAGGACCAGTTTACGAGCAGTACTTC. It codes for CASSQGQGTGPVYEQYF.

The CDR3 here is CASSQGTGGNYQPQHF. In DNA form, the CDR3 reads TGTGCCAGCAGCCAGGGGACAGGGGGAAACTATCAGCCCCAGCATTTT. The chain links TRBV5-8 to TRBJ1-5; TRBD1 matches 11 bases. From germline, CDR1 is SGHTS and CDR2 YDEGEE. The CDR3 is made up of 16 amino acids. Germline trimming cut 4 bases from V and 5 bases from J; bases unmatched to any gene: 8.

V gene TRBV7-2 combines with J gene TRBJ1-4; 8 nucleotides align to TRBD1. Germline V gene sequence: CDR1 SGHTA, CDR2 FQGNSA. With 4 bases clipped from V and 8 bases from J, the junction kept 9 bases outside the gene matches. The CDR3 runs to 15 residues. CDR3 sequence: CASSSAGQALEKLFF. Written as DNA, the CDR3 is TGTGCCAGCAGCTCCGCGGGACAGGCCCTGGAAAAACTGTTTTTT.

V gene TRBV20-1 combines with J gene TRBJ2-3, with no clear D. Per the germline V gene, CDR1 is DFQATT and CDR2 is SNEGSKA (reference sequence). The CDR3 contains 13 residues. Trimming took 3 bases from V and 3 from J, leaving 10 bases between them. The CDR3 nucleotides are TGCAGTGCTAGTACCGGGTTTACAGATACGCAGTATTTT. As protein: CSASTGFTDTQYF.

This chain uses TRBV7-9 with TRBJ1-4; TRBD1 aligns across 10 bases. After removal of 3 bases from V and 8 bases from J, the junction contained 6 bases not matched to a gene. The germline V gene has CDR1 SEHNR and CDR2 FQNEAQ (reference sequence). CDR3 length: 15 amino acids. CDR3 bases: TGTGCCAGCAGCTTTGGGGACAGGGGAACGGAAAAACTGTTTTTT. Encoded protein: CASSFGDRGTEKLFF.

V gene TRBV19 combines with J gene TRBJ2-3; the match to TRBD2 covers 9 bases. V shed 7 bases, J shed 0 bases, and the junction held 11 bases outside the gene matches. The CDR3 is 17 amino acids. CDR1 LNHDA and CDR2 SQIVND come from the germline V gene (reference sequence). Here the CDR3 reads CASKDRAGGTSTDTQYF. The DNA for the CDR3 is TGTGCCAGTAAGGACCGAGCGGGAGGAACTAGCACAGATACGCAGTATTTT.

This chain joins TRBV10-2 and TRBJ2-7; TRBD1 matches at 8 bases. Trimming at V came to 11 bases and at J to 4 bases, leaving 13 bases not matched to a gene. The germline V gene has CDR1 WSHSY and CDR2 SAAADI. CDR3 length equals 14 residues. The CDR3 nucleotides read TGCGCCTATTATGGGTCAGGGGGCTTGTACGAGCAGTACTTC. Translation: CAYYGSGGLYEQYF.

This clone was observed once. The genes are TRBV5-8 and TRBJ2-6; maybe TRBD2 (5 bases). The CDR3 covers 15 residues. The V end lost 4 bases, the J end lost 0 bases, and 8 bases lay between the germline ends. Looked up from germline, CDR1 is SGHTS and CDR2 is YDEGEE. For the CDR3, the DNA is TGTGCCAGCAGCCTCGGGAACTCTGGGGCCAACGTCCTGACTTTC. The encoded protein is CASSLGNSGANVLTF.

The chain carries TRBV5-1 and TRBJ1-1; TRBD1 might be the D (5 bases). The length of the CDR3 is 12 residues. The ends were cut back, 5 bases at V and 3 bases at J, with 8 bases in the middle. Germline CDR1 SGHRS, CDR2 YFSETQ. The DNA of the CDR3 is TGCGCCAGCAGTCTAGGGGACACTGAAGCTTTCTTT. Translating it yields CASSLGDTEAFF. The variable domain in full, completed from reference TRBV5-1 and TRBJ1-1, reads KAGVTQTPRYLIKTRGQQVTLSCSPISGHRSVSWYQQTPGQGLQFLFEYFSETQRNKGNFPGRFSGRQFSNSRSEMNVSTLELGDSALYLCASSLGDTEAFFGQGTRLTVV.

V is TRBV5-4 and J is TRBJ2-7, with 9 nucleotides matching TRBD1. V was clipped by 4 bases and J by 1 base; unmatched bases: 6. The CDR3 runs to 15 residues. The germline gives CDR1 SGHNT, CDR2 YYREEE (reference sequence). CDR3 coding DNA: TGTGCCAGCAGCCCGGACAGGGGTCTTTCCTACGAGCAGTACTTC. It encodes CASSPDRGLSYEQYF.

This clone was seen only once. The CDR3: CASSLPLAQNDNEQFF. The CDR3 DNA follows: TGTGCCAGCAGCTTACCACTAGCCCAGAACGACAATGAGCAGTTCTTC. The rearrangement joins TRBV7-3 to TRBJ2-1, with D possibly matching TRBD2 (6 bases). The CDR3 runs 16 residues. The germline V gene has CDR1 SGHTA and CDR2 FQGTGA. V was shortened by 2 bases and J by 5 bases, with 16 bases between the two germline ends.

The chain joins TRBV5-1 to TRBJ2-7; D uncertain. CDR3 length: 15 amino acids. CDR1 and CDR2 (germline): SGHRS, YFSETQ. Trimming took off 0 bases at V and 4 bases at J, with 14 bases between the two ends. The CDR3 nucleotides read TGCGCCAGCAGCTTGGCCGGGTCCGGTAGATACGAGCAGTACTTC. Translated: CASSLAGSGRYEQYF.

This chain links TRBV6-5 with TRBJ2-3, with 8 bases identical to TRBD2. Germline V gives CDR1 MNHEY, CDR2 SVGAGI. The CDR3 consists of 12 residues. The J segment lost 5 bases and the V segment lost 11 bases, leaving 6 bases of the junction unmatched. The CDR3 sequence: CALDGGGDTQYF. The CDR3, as DNA: TGTGCCCTCGACGGGGGGGGAGATACGCAGTATTTT.

The chain recombines TRBV4-1 with TRBJ1-1; 11 bases fit TRBD1. The V segment lost 0 bases and the J segment 4 bases; nucleotides outside the gene matches: 10. The CDR3 totals 18 residues. The germline V gene encodes CDR1 MGHRA and CDR2 YSYEKL. The CDR3 sequence is CASSQDAGQGGAGTEAFF. The CDR3 DNA is TGCGCCAGCAGCCAAGACGCGGGACAGGGGGGAGCGGGCACTGAAGCTTTCTTT.

J is TRBJ2-1 and V is TRBV5-5; 11 bases agree with TRBD2. With V trimmed by 6 bases and J by 7 bases, 12 bases remained unmatched. The CDR3 extends over 16 amino acids. Per germline, CDR1 SGHKS and CDR2 YYEKEE (reference sequence). CDR3 sequence reads: CASTRRGLAVGNEQFF. The DNA for the CDR3 is TGTGCCAGCACACGCCGGGGACTAGCGGTTGGGAATGAGCAGTTCTTC. Together with reference TRBV5-5 and TRBJ2-1, the CDR3 gives the full variable domain: DAGVTQSPTHLIKTRGQQVTLRCSPISGHKSVSWYQQVLGQGPQFIFQYYEKEERGRGNFPDRFSARQFPNYSSELNVNALLLGDSALYLCASTRRGLAVGNEQFFGPGTRLTVL.

V is TRBV3-1 (or the pseudogene TRBV3-2) and J is TRBJ2-7; tentative D call: TRBD2 (5 bases). V lost 4 bases, J lost 1 base, and 11 bases lay in between. The CDR3 covers 14 residues. CDR1 is LGHDT and CDR2 is YNNKEL in the germline V gene (reference sequence). The CDR3 nucleotides read TGTGCCAGCAGCCTTGCGGGTACATCCTACGAGCAGTACTTC. It yields the protein CASSLAGTSYEQYF.

V and J are TRBV19 and TRBJ2-7, with D hard to call. CDR3 length equals 13 residues. Germline V gives CDR1 LNHDA, CDR2 SQIVND (reference sequence). V was clipped by 3 bases and J by 6 bases, with 12 bases between them. The CDR3 here is CASSIDRRGEQYF. Written as DNA, the CDR3 is TGTGCCAGTAGTATCGATCGGCGAGGCGAGCAGTACTTC.

The gene calls are TRBV29-1 and TRBJ2-7; TRBD1 might be the D (6 bases). The CDR3 is made up of 12 amino acids. V shed 7 bases and J shed 3 bases, with 13 bases lying between them. Germline V CDR1 and CDR2: SQVTM, ANQGSEA. CDR3 DNA: TGCAGCGCATCCGACAGGAACTACGAGCAGTACTTC. As protein: CSASDRNYEQYF.

This chain joins TRBV30 and TRBJ1-2, with 8 positions matching TRBD1. Germline values: CDR1 GTSNPN, CDR2 SVGIG (reference sequence). With 5 bases clipped from V and 3 bases from J, the junction kept 5 bases outside the gene matches. The CDR3 runs to 13 residues. This CDR3 reads CAWDGQGYYGYTF. The CDR3, as DNA: TGTGCCTGGGATGGACAGGGTTACTATGGCTACACCTTC.

The chain recombines TRBV18 with TRBJ2-7; 8 nucleotides agree with TRBD2. The V and J ends lost 8 bases and 5 bases, in that order; junction bases with no gene match: 8. The germline V gene has CDR1 KGHSH and CDR2 LQKENI. CDR3 size: 13 residues. The CDR3 region is CASDSGTSDEQYF. The CDR3 nucleotides read TGTGCCAGCGATAGCGGGACGTCCGACGAGCAGTACTTC.

This sequence joins TRBV2 and TRBJ1-5; 7 nucleotides line up with TRBD1. J lost 3 bases, V lost 6 bases, and 8 bases had no gene match. The CDR3 is made up of 15 amino acids. Germline assignment: CDR1 SNHLY and CDR2 FYNNEI. The CDR3 spells CASSPDRATNQPQHF. As DNA, the CDR3 is TGTGCCAGCAGCCCCGACAGGGCGACCAATCAGCCCCAGCATTTT.

CDR3 residues: CATSLGGDTDTQYF. DNA for the CDR3: TGTGCCACCAGTCTGGGGGGGGATACAGATACGCAGTATTTT. V and J are TRBV15 and TRBJ2-3, with 7 nucleotides matching TRBD2. Germline trimming cut 6 bases from V and 3 bases from J; bases unmatched to any gene: 6. CDR1 is LNHNV, CDR2 YYDKDF, per germline (reference sequence). The CDR3 runs 14 residues.

CDR3 in amino acids: CATSRDPGGGNTIYF. CDR3 nucleotide sequence: TGTGCCACCAGCAGAGATCCGGGGGGAGGAAACACCATATATTTT. The genes are TRBV15 and TRBJ1-3, with D possibly being TRBD1 (5 bases). The germline V and J ends were trimmed by 0 bases and 4 bases, with 10 bases remaining between them. The CDR3 runs to 15 residues. Germline V gene sequence: CDR1 LNHNV, CDR2 YYDKDF (reference sequence).